This record covers a single T cell receptor beta chain. Its antigen is not known. Clones were read by immunoSEQ multiplex PCR, and TCRdb kept only the in-frame ones, dropping some. The sample yields several thousand clones, roughly 60% seen once. These data are taken from a study of tissue T cells after allogeneic stem cell transplantation. Turning to the study itself: Pathologist H&E review favored samples with visible lymphocytes for sequencing among multiple samples.

This CDR3 spans 13 amino acids. Germline loops: CDR1 SGHTA, CDR2 FQGNSA. The V and J ends lost 3 bases and 5 bases, in that order; junction bases with no gene match: 3. Findings of the study overall: Alloreactivity or antigen specificity of tissue TCRs was not determined; some clones might be host cells. Anatomically similar tissues had similar TCR repertoires within each patient.

The source was duodenum tissue, collected at autopsy. The chain is built from TRBV7-2 and TRBJ2-7, with 8 bases identical to TRBD1. This TCR derives from a female donor older than 55 with lung cancer. The CDR3 loop is CASSLDREDEQYF. CDR3 coding DNA: TGTGCCAGCAGCTTGGACAGGGAGGACGAGCAGTACTTC.